This TCR beta chain emerged from a study of metastatic and nonmetastatic thyroid tumors. TCRdb reanalyzed the PCR reads via MiXCR. This sample carries some 39,000 clones, around 15% of them seen once, and the ten largest clones take roughly 20%. Thyroid surgery had not been preceded by any treatment in any patient. This clone qualifies as medium-sized. Trimming removed 6 bases from V and 4 bases from J, with 9 bases in between. The length of the CDR3 is 13 residues. In germline, CDR1 is MNHNS, CDR2 SASEGT. V and J are TRBV6-1 and TRBJ2-2, with D uncertain. The clonotype was recovered from a female donor with papillary thyroid cancer or a benign thyroid nodule (not recorded which). Some clones in this sample may be carry-over from other donors' samples. Sequencing was performed on blood. CDR3: CASRQMVTGELFF. The CDR3 bases are TGTGCCAGCAGACAGATGGTCACCGGGGAGCTGTTTTTT.